The clone carrying this T cell receptor beta chain has more than one count but fewer than ten. The antigen remains undetermined. This table comes from immunoSEQ multiplex PCR, and its TCRdb copy is limited to in-frame clones, with some not included. Seen here are 100,000 to 150,000 clones, about 91% observed once, and the top ten hold 1.5% to 2%. The source of the sample is a study of T cell responses to AZD1222 COVID-19 vaccine. Study conclusions and caveats: Only after the peak T cell response were repertoires sampled. Clonal diversity may have been underestimated, and the donors were mostly white British, with more females than males.

The CDR3 totals 14 residues. From germline, CDR1 is LNHDA and CDR2 SQIVND (reference sequence). The V end was cut by 10 bases, the J end by 8 bases, with 21 bases between. The TCR originated in an adult who received the AZD1222 COVID-19 vaccine. This rearrangement joins TRBV19 to TRBJ1-5, with D maybe TRBD1 (6 bases). The specimen comprised peripheral blood, sampled 28 days after the second AZD1222 dose. CDR3 nucleotides: TGTGCCACCAAAGGGGGGGCTAAAGAGGAGCCCCAGCATTTT. As protein: CATKGGAKEEPQHF.